These 27 T cell receptor beta chains were sequenced from one sample in a study of blood T cell repertoires in COVID-19. Data came from immunoSEQ multiplex PCR; TCRdb stores just in-frame clones and leaves some out. This sample carries some 360,000 clones, approximately 87% of them seen once, and the ten largest clones take about 2%. The sample comprised peripheral blood. Source of these receptors: a woman aged 55 to 70 with COVID-19, enrolled during active disease.

The J gene is TRBJ2-7, the V gene TRBV28, with D hard to call. The V end was cut by 9 bases, the J end by 0 bases, with 15 bases between. Germline V gene lookup returns CDR1 MDHEN and CDR2 SYDVKM. The CDR3 runs to 14 residues. The DNA of the CDR3 is TGTGCCAGTTGGAGTAGTGATATCTCCTACGAGCAGTACTTC. It specifies CASWSSDISYEQYF.

CDR3 nucleotides: TGTGCCTGGAGTCTAACAGGATATGAGCAGTACTTC. Residues: CAWSLTGYEQYF. This sequence joins TRBV30 and TRBJ2-7; a possible D gene is TRBD1 (5 bases). With 2 bases removed from V and 7 bases from J, the gap between germline ends came to 12 bases. Germline CDR1 is GTSNPN and CDR2 is SVGIG (reference sequence). The CDR3 contains 12 residues.

The chain carries TRBV24-1 and TRBJ1-6; TRBD1 is a possible D gene (6 bases). Germline CDR1 KGHDR, CDR2 SFDVKD. This CDR3 spans 17 amino acids. V was pared by 4 bases and J by 1 base, with 13 bases between. CDR3: CATSEDGTRSYNSPLHF. The CDR3 nucleotides read TGTGCCACCAGTGAGGATGGGACACGATCCTATAATTCACCCCTCCACTTT.

This rearrangement joins TRBV6-1 to TRBJ1-1; 8 nucleotides match TRBD1. The CDR3 spans 16 residues. With V trimmed by 4 bases and J by 1 base, 8 bases remained unmatched. Germline loops: CDR1 MNHNS, CDR2 SASEGT. CDR3 DNA: TGTGCCAGCAGTGTCCGGACAGGGAGAGCGAACACTGAAGCTTTCTTT. It yields the protein CASSVRTGRANTEAFF.

J is TRBJ1-1 and V is TRBV27; possible D gene TRBD1, 5 bases. V was clipped by 5 bases and J by 1 base, with 11 bases between them. This CDR3 has 14 amino acids. Germline CDR1 MNHEY, CDR2 SMNVEV (reference sequence). Written as DNA, the CDR3 is TGTGCCAGCAGTGCCCGGGGGAGGAACACTGAAGCTTTCTTT. Its translation is CASSARGRNTEAFF.

The CDR3 is CAWSVGGAGELFF. CDR3 DNA: TGTGCCTGGAGTGTAGGGGGTGCCGGGGAGCTGTTTTTT. This sequence joins TRBV30 and TRBJ2-2; weak D call: TRBD1 (6 bases). V was cut by 0 bases and J by 6 bases, with 8 bases left in between. Germline V lookup: CDR1 GTSNPN, CDR2 SVGIG (reference sequence). This CDR3 has 13 amino acids. Together with reference TRBV30 and TRBJ2-2, the CDR3 gives the full variable domain: SQTIHQWPATLVQPVGSPLSLECTVEGTSNPNLYWYRQAAGRGLQLLFYSVGIGQISSEVPQNLSASRPQDRQFILSSKKLLLSDSGFYLCAWSVGGAGELFFGEGSRLTVL.

The rearrangement joins TRBV9 to TRBJ2-3, with 10 bases that match TRBD2. J lost 2 bases, V lost 3 bases, and 12 bases had no gene match. Germline V gene data show CDR1 as SGDLS and CDR2 as YYNGEE. The CDR3 is 18 amino acids. CDR3: CASSGDTLLAGVTDTQYF. In DNA form, the CDR3 reads TGTGCCAGCAGCGGAGACACCCTCCTAGCGGGGGTCACAGATACGCAGTATTTT.

The genes are TRBV6-5 and TRBJ2-7, with 8 nucleotides matching TRBD1. CDR3 length: 14 residues. V was pared by 4 bases and J by 3 bases, with 5 bases of the junction left unmatched. CDR1 is MNHEY and CDR2 is SVGAGI in the germline V gene. CDR3 in amino acids: CASSSDRAYYEQYF. CDR3 coding DNA: TGTGCCAGCAGTTCGGACAGGGCCTACTACGAGCAGTACTTC.

The chain recombines TRBV4-1 with TRBJ2-7; 9 nucleotides align to TRBD1. The CDR3 runs to 15 residues. The germline V gene has CDR1 MGHRA and CDR2 YSYEKL. With V trimmed by 4 bases and J by 2 bases, 6 bases remained unmatched. The CDR3 DNA sequence: TGCGCCAGCAGCCTAGGGACAGGGTCCGCCTACGAGCAGTACTTC. Protein product: CASSLGTGSAYEQYF.

V and J are TRBV5-4 and TRBJ2-5, with D possibly TRBD2 on 6 matching bases. Trimming left V 4 bases short and J 9 bases short, with 19 bases between. Germline CDR1 is SGHNT and CDR2 is YYREEE (reference sequence). This CDR3 has 14 amino acids. CDR3: CASSASGTSGAQYF. CDR3 nucleotide sequence: TGTGCCAGCAGCGCCTCCGGGACCTCGGGAGCCCAGTACTTC. The full variable domain, with the rest looked up from reference TRBV5-4 and TRBJ2-5, is ETGVTQSPTHLIKTRGQQVTLRCSSQSGHNTVSWYQQALGQGPQFIFQYYREEENGRGNFPPRFSGLQFPNYSSELNVNALELDDSALYLCASSASGTSGAQYFGPGTRLLVL.

The chain employs TRBV6-1 and TRBJ2-2; D is unclear. CDR1 is MNHNS and CDR2 is SASEGT in the germline V gene. The CDR3 loop spans 13 amino acids. V dropped 2 bases and J dropped 5 bases, with 6 bases sitting between them. The CDR3 spells CASSEMSTGELFF. CDR3 coding DNA: TGTGCCAGCAGTGAAATGAGTACCGGGGAGCTGTTTTTT.

This rearrangement joins TRBV7-7 to TRBJ1-2; TRBD1 agrees at 10 bases. Germline values: CDR1 SSHAT, CDR2 FNYEAQ (reference sequence). V lost 5 bases to trimming and J lost 2 bases; unmatched junction nucleotides: 8. The CDR3 runs 16 residues. The CDR3 sequence is CASSLVGQGGNYGYTF. CDR3 bases: TGTGCCAGCAGCCTCGTCGGACAGGGGGGAAACTATGGCTACACCTTC.

This chain joins TRBV3-1 (or the pseudogene TRBV3-2) and TRBJ1-1, with 8 bases that match TRBD1. V trimming: 5 bases; J trimming: 6 bases; junction bases outside the gene matches: 5. The CDR3 extends over 13 amino acids. In germline, CDR1 is LGHDT, CDR2 YNNKEL (reference sequence). The CDR3 DNA reads TGTGCCAGCAGCACCCAGGGGGCTCCTGAAGCTTTCTTT. It encodes CASSTQGAPEAFF.

This clone appeared once. The chain employs TRBV5-1 and TRBJ2-3, with 10 bases lining up with TRBD2. Unmatched junction bases numbered 1, after V lost 2 bases and J lost 1 base. Germline V gives CDR1 SGHRS, CDR2 YFSETQ. The CDR3 contains 15 residues. CDR3 nucleotide sequence: TGCGCCAGCAGCTTAGGGACTAGCGGCACAGATACGCAGTATTTT. Protein product: CASSLGTSGTDTQYF. The variable domain in full, with the rest retrieved from reference TRBV5-1 and TRBJ2-3, is KAGVTQTPRYLIKTRGQQVTLSCSPISGHRSVSWYQQTPGQGLQFLFEYFSETQRNKGNFPGRFSGRQFSNSRSEMNVSTLELGDSALYLCASSLGTSGTDTQYFGPGTRLTVL.

The chain couples TRBV28 to TRBJ2-2; possibly TRBD2 for D (7 bases). Trimming left V 4 bases short and J 4 bases short, with 13 bases between. There are 15 residues in the CDR3. CDR1 and CDR2 (germline): MDHEN, SYDVKM. CDR3 in amino acids: CASSSRGGSTGELFF. In DNA form, the CDR3 reads TGTGCCAGCAGTTCTCGCGGGGGCAGCACCGGGGAGCTGTTTTTT.

The chain joins TRBV29-1 to TRBJ1-4; 8 positions match TRBD1. This CDR3 is built from 14 residues. From germline, CDR1 is SQVTM and CDR2 ANQGSEA. Trimming took 6 bases from V and 8 from J; bases not matched to a gene: 11. The CDR3 coding sequence is TGCAGCGTGGACCGGACAGGGCTGAACGAAAAACTGTTTTTT. It specifies CSVDRTGLNEKLFF.

This chain uses TRBV2 with TRBJ1-2; tentative D call: TRBD1 (5 bases). The CDR3 covers 13 residues. Germline CDR1 and CDR2: SNHLY and FYNNEI. V was cut by 4 bases and J by 3 bases, with 9 bases left in between. Written as DNA, the CDR3 is TGTGCCAGCAGTGGGGAGGGGTACTATGGCTACACCTTC. It encodes CASSGEGYYGYTF.

This rearrangement joins TRBV11-2 to TRBJ2-5, with TRBD1 matching over 8 bases. This CDR3 is 13 amino acids long. CDR1 and CDR2 (germline): SGHAT, FQNNGV. V was pared by 5 bases and J by 4 bases, with 3 bases of the junction left unmatched. The CDR3: CASSHDRGETQYF. CDR3 DNA: TGTGCCAGCAGCCACGACAGGGGAGAGACCCAGTACTTC.

The J gene is TRBJ2-7, the V gene TRBV27; TRBD2 aligns across 8 bases. CDR1 is MNHEY and CDR2 is SMNVEV in the germline V gene (reference sequence). CDR3 size: 14 residues. With 3 bases clipped from V and 4 bases from J, the junction kept 5 bases outside the gene matches. The CDR3 sequence: CASSFAGGSYEQYF. The CDR3 nucleotides read TGTGCCAGCAGTTTTGCGGGGGGCAGTTACGAGCAGTACTTC.

V and J are TRBV9 and TRBJ1-1, with 7 positions matching TRBD1. Germline assignment: CDR1 SGDLS and CDR2 YYNGEE. The trim removed 0 bases at V and 3 bases at J, leaving 2 bases unmatched. CDR3 length equals 14 residues. The CDR3, as DNA: TGTGCCAGCAGCGTAGGACAGGGTCACACTGAAGCTTTCTTT. This encodes CASSVGQGHTEAFF.

This rearrangement joins TRBV7-6 to TRBJ2-1; 10 bases map to TRBD1. The V segment lost 8 bases and the J segment 6 bases; nucleotides outside the gene matches: 7. Germline CDR1 reads SGHVS; CDR2 reads FNYEAQ. This CDR3 has 14 amino acids. The CDR3 DNA reads TGTGCCAGCGCCGGGACAGGGGTTACCAATGAGCAGTTCTTC. This gives the protein CASAGTGVTNEQFF.

The J gene is TRBJ2-7, the V gene TRBV9; 7 nucleotides align to TRBD1. CDR1 is SGDLS and CDR2 is YYNGEE in the germline V gene. The ends lost 3 bases at V and 6 bases at J; junction bases unmatched: 6. This CDR3 is built from 13 residues. The CDR3, as DNA: TGTGCCAGCAGCGCCAGACAGGGTTCCGAGCAGTACTTC. This gives the protein CASSARQGSEQYF.

The chain recombines TRBV19 with TRBJ2-7, with D possibly matching TRBD1 (6 bases). The CDR3 contains 15 residues. V was pared by 3 bases and J by 2 bases, with 14 bases between. Germline values: CDR1 LNHDA, CDR2 SQIVND (reference sequence). CDR3 coding DNA: TGTGCCAGTAGTATTGCCGGGACATTGACCTACGAGCAGTACTTC. Translating gives CASSIAGTLTYEQYF.

The chain combines TRBV24-1 with TRBJ2-5, with D possibly matching TRBD1 (5 bases). The V and J ends lost 3 bases and 4 bases respectively, with 14 bases between them. The CDR3 sequence is 15 residues long. From germline, CDR1 is KGHDR and CDR2 SFDVKD. The chain's CDR3 is CATSDLTGPAETQYF. DNA of the CDR3: TGTGCCACCAGTGATCTTACAGGACCAGCAGAGACCCAGTACTTC.

The chain recombines TRBV5-1 with TRBJ1-4; perhaps TRBD1 as D (5 bases). CDR1 is SGHRS and CDR2 is YFSETQ in the germline V gene. Trimming cost V 2 bases and J 7 bases, with 12 bases left between them. The CDR3 runs 14 residues. Written as DNA, the CDR3 is TGCGCCAGCAGCTTCGACAGCACCAGTGAAAAACTGTTTTTT. Its translation: CASSFDSTSEKLFF.

There are a few counts of this clone. The CDR3 coding sequence is TGTGCCAGCAGGACAGGGAGTGGCGGGGAGCTGTTTTTT. Amino acid sequence: CASRTGSGGELFF. This chain uses TRBV2 with TRBJ2-2; 7 nucleotides align to TRBD1. With V trimmed by 6 bases and J by 7 bases, 5 bases remained unmatched. The CDR3 length is 13 residues. The germline gives CDR1 SNHLY, CDR2 FYNNEI.

This clone was counted once. The rearrangement joins TRBV7-3 to TRBJ1-1, with TRBD1 matching over 9 bases. Germline trimming cut 3 bases from V and 0 bases from J; bases unmatched to any gene: 5. Germline CDR1 and CDR2: SGHTA and FQGTGA. The CDR3 totals 16 residues. CDR3 amino acids: CASSLRWDRVNTEAFF. The CDR3 coding sequence is TGTGCCAGCAGCTTGCGGTGGGACAGGGTGAACACTGAAGCTTTCTTT.